One and the same sample provided the 19 T cell receptor beta chains below, sequenced in a study of beta chain features in type 1 diabetes. Expressed TCRB transcripts were sequenced because the isolated RNA had all been reverse transcribed beforehand. The table came from immunoSEQ multiplex PCR; TCRdb's copy has only in-frame clones and leaves some out. The table records just over 600,000 clones, roughly a sixth of them present only once. The sample was naive CD4+ T cells from blood. The receptors originated from a man in his late teens or twenties in good health.

The chain uses TRBV28 and TRBJ2-7; 7 nucleotides agree with TRBD1. Trimming took 3 bases from V and 6 from J; bases not matched to a gene: 11. The CDR3 totals 15 residues. CDR1 is MDHEN and CDR2 is SYDVKM in the germline V gene. CDR3 nucleotides: TGTGCCAGCAGTTTCGGACGACAGGGCTCATCCGAGCAGTACTTC. Translation: CASSFGRQGSSEQYF.

The CDR3 DNA follows: TGTGCCATCAGCGACCTTGACAGGGGTCCTAACTATGGCTACACCTTC. It translates to CAISDLDRGPNYGYTF. V usage is TRBV10-3 and J usage is TRBJ1-2; 8 positions agree with TRBD1. Looked up from germline, CDR1 is ENHRY and CDR2 is SYGVKD. The trim removed 6 bases at V and 0 bases at J, leaving 9 bases unmatched. This CDR3 spans 16 amino acids.

This clone has just a few counts. The V call is TRBV29-1, the J call TRBJ1-5, with 7 bases lining up with TRBD1. With V trimmed by 3 bases and J by 6 bases, 5 bases remained unmatched. Germline values: CDR1 SQVTM, CDR2 ANQGSEA. This CDR3 spans 13 amino acids. The CDR3 sequence is CSVELNRGQPQHF. CDR3 nucleotide sequence: TGCAGCGTTGAGCTCAACAGGGGTCAGCCCCAGCATTTT.

The chain uses TRBV5-1 and TRBJ2-7; D gene unclear. The germline V and J ends were trimmed by 4 bases and 4 bases, with 12 bases remaining between them. Germline V gene lookup returns CDR1 SGHRS and CDR2 YFSETQ. This CDR3 spans 13 amino acids. The CDR3 DNA sequence: TGCGCCAGCAGCGAAGAAGTCGCGTACGAGCAGTACTTC. Translating it yields CASSEEVAYEQYF.

The chain recombines TRBV6-6 with TRBJ2-1, with 9 bases lining up with TRBD1. CDR1 and CDR2 (germline): MNHNY, SVGAGI (reference sequence). V lost 2 bases to trimming and J lost 3 bases; unmatched junction nucleotides: 5. The CDR3 has 16 residues. The CDR3 DNA is TGTGCCAGCAGTTACCGACTGACAGGGGGCTACAATGAGCAGTTCTTC. This gives the protein CASSYRLTGGYNEQFF.

This sequence joins TRBV29-1 and TRBJ2-7; perhaps TRBD2 as D (6 bases). Trimming took off 4 bases at V and 0 bases at J, with 13 bases between the two ends. The CDR3 extends over 14 amino acids. Germline V gives CDR1 SQVTM, CDR2 ANQGSEA. As DNA, the CDR3 is TGCAGCGTTGGCTATAGCGGAAGCTCCTACGAGCAGTACTTC. Protein sequence: CSVGYSGSSYEQYF.

This chain connects TRBV11-1 to TRBJ2-4; D call uncertain. Germline V gene lookup returns CDR1 SGHAT and CDR2 FQDESV (reference sequence). The germline V and J ends were trimmed by 5 bases and 3 bases, with 11 bases remaining between them. This CDR3 region has 14 residues. The CDR3 DNA is TGTGCCAGCAGCCCCCGGAAGGGCAAAAACATTCAGTACTTC. Its translation is CASSPRKGKNIQYF. The complete variable domain, with remaining parts taken from reference TRBV11-1 and TRBJ2-4, reads EAEVAQSPRYKITEKSQAVAFWCDPISGHATLYWYRQILGQGPELLVQFQDESVVDDSQLPKDRFSAERLKGVDSTLKIQPAELGDSAMYLCASSPRKGKNIQYFGAGTRLSVL.

The chain employs TRBV6-1 and TRBJ1-2; a possible D gene is TRBD1 (5 bases). Trimming removed 6 bases from V and 3 bases from J, with 14 bases in between. The CDR3 length is 14 residues. The germline gives CDR1 MNHNS, CDR2 SASEGT. This chain's CDR3 is CASRPQGGYYGYTF. The CDR3 DNA is TGTGCCAGCAGGCCGCAGGGTGGGTACTATGGCTACACCTTC.

The chain joins TRBV27 to TRBJ2-3; 9 positions agree with TRBD2. CDR1 and CDR2 from the germline V gene are MNHEY and SMNVEV (reference sequence). J lost 1 base, V lost 5 bases, and 7 bases had no gene match. This CDR3 has 16 amino acids. CDR3 region: CASSGGTSKGTDTQYF. CDR3 DNA: TGTGCCAGCAGTGGGGGGACTAGCAAGGGCACAGATACGCAGTATTTT.

This chain uses TRBV9 with TRBJ1-5; D gene ambiguous. Germline CDR1 SGDLS, CDR2 YYNGEE. The CDR3 contains 13 residues. V was shortened by 3 bases and J by 3 bases, with 7 bases between the two germline ends. CDR3 amino acids: CASSADYNQPQHF. The CDR3 DNA reads TGTGCCAGCAGCGCAGATTACAATCAGCCCCAGCATTTT.

The chain carries TRBV6-4 and TRBJ2-7; 7 bases fit TRBD1. The CDR3 is made up of 16 amino acids. Germline CDR1 and CDR2: MRHNA and SNTAGT. The junction had 7 bases not matched to a gene; V was cut back by 2 bases and J by 0 bases. This CDR3 is CASSDGDSRRSYEQYF. CDR3 nucleotides: TGTGCCAGCAGTGACGGGGACAGTAGGCGCTCCTACGAGCAGTACTTC.

This clone was detected a few times. The CDR3: CASTLGGFYNEQFF. DNA for the CDR3: TGTGCCAGCACCCTCGGGGGGTTCTACAATGAGCAGTTCTTC. The chain employs TRBV5-4 and TRBJ2-1, with 7 positions matching TRBD2. This CDR3 comprises 14 residues. The germline gives CDR1 SGHNT, CDR2 YYREEE (reference sequence). Losses at the gene ends were 6 bases for V and 3 bases for J; bases not matched to a gene: 6.

There are a few counts of this clone. This sequence joins TRBV2 and TRBJ1-1; D ambiguous. This CDR3 contains 14 residues. CDR1 is SNHLY and CDR2 is FYNNEI in the germline V gene. Trimming stripped 6 bases from V and 1 base from J, with 12 bases between. The CDR3 nucleotides read TGTGCCAGCAGGGGCCGCGCCGGGAACACTGAAGCTTTCTTT. Translated, it gives CASRGRAGNTEAFF.

This clone has just a few counts. The chain is built from TRBV25-1 and TRBJ2-7; D is uncertain. The CDR3 covers 10 residues. Germline lookup yields CDR1 MGHDK and CDR2 SYGVNS. V dropped 5 bases and J dropped 4 bases, with 3 bases sitting between them. The CDR3 sequence is CASSRYEQYF. CDR3 nucleotide sequence: TGTGCCAGCAGTCGGTACGAGCAGTACTTC.

Turning to this clone: Other DNA sequences in the same sample also yield this CDR3. The chain has TRBV19 and TRBJ1-5; a possible D gene is TRBD1 (5 bases). V gave up 5 bases and J gave up 1 base, with 12 bases separating them. The CDR3 runs 15 residues. Looked up from germline, CDR1 is LNHDA and CDR2 is SQIVND (reference sequence). The CDR3 region is CASSVRGLSNQPQHF. The DNA for the CDR3 is TGTGCCAGTAGTGTTAGGGGCTTGAGCAATCAGCCCCAGCATTTT.

This clone was observed a handful of times. The chain joins TRBV4-2 to TRBJ2-1; 10 bases line up with TRBD2. Germline V gives CDR1 LGHNA, CDR2 YNFKEQ. V lost 0 bases, J lost 3 bases, and 8 bases stayed unmatched. There are 18 residues in the CDR3. CDR3 region: CASSQDSSGGALYNEQFF. CDR3 nucleotides: TGTGCCAGCAGCCAAGATTCCAGCGGGGGGGCTCTCTACAATGAGCAGTTCTTC.

The chain couples TRBV10-3 to TRBJ2-5; D gene uncertain. V was shortened by 6 bases and J by 0 bases, with 5 bases between the two germline ends. Looked up from germline, CDR1 is ENHRY and CDR2 is SYGVKD. The CDR3 contains 12 residues. CDR3 nucleotides: TGTGCCATCAGCGCAAACCAAGAGACCCAGTACTTC. As protein: CAISANQETQYF.

The chain recombines TRBV7-2 with TRBJ2-5; TRBD2 is a possible D gene (6 bases). V lost 2 bases and J 7 bases, leaving 11 bases between the germline ends. Germline V gene lookup returns CDR1 SGHTA and CDR2 FQGNSA. This CDR3 is 13 amino acids long. CDR3 DNA: TGTGCCAGCAGCTTATCGACTAGTGGGACCCAGTACTTC. It yields the protein CASSLSTSGTQYF.

This clone was picked up a small number of times. The V gene is TRBV28, the J gene TRBJ1-5; 7 bases map to TRBD1. V shed 5 bases, J shed 2 bases, and the junction held 6 bases outside the gene matches. The germline CDR1 and CDR2 sequences are MDHEN and SYDVKM. The CDR3 covers 15 residues. The CDR3 region has the DNA TGTGCCAGCAGTACCACCGGACAGGGCAATCAGCCCCAGCATTTT. It is translated as CASSTTGQGNQPQHF.